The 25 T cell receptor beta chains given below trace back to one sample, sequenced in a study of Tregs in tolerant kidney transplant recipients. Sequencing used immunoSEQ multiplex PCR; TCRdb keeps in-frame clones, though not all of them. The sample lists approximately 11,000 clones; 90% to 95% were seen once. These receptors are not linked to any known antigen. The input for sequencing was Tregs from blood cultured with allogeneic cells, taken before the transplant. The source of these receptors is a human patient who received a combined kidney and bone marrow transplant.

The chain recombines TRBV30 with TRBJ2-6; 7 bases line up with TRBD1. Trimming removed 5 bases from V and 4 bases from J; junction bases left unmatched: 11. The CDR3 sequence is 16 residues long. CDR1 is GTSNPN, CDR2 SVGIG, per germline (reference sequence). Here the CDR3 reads CAWVDRAWSGANVLTF. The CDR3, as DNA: TGTGCCTGGGTTGACAGGGCATGGTCCGGGGCCAACGTCCTGACTTTC.

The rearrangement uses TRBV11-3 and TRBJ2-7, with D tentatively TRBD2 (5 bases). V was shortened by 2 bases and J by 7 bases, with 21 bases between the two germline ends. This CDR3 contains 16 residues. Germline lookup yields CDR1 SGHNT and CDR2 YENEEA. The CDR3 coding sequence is TGTGCCAGCAGCTTAAAGTGGAGGTGGAACGGGGAGGAGCAGTACTTC. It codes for CASSLKWRWNGEEQYF.

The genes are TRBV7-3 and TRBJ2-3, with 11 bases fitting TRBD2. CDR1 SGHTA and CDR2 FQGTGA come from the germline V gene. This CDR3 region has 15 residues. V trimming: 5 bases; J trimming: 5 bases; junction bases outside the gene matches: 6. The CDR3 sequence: CASSPLLAGVDTQYF. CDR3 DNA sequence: TGTGCCAGCAGCCCACTACTAGCGGGGGTAGATACGCAGTATTTT.

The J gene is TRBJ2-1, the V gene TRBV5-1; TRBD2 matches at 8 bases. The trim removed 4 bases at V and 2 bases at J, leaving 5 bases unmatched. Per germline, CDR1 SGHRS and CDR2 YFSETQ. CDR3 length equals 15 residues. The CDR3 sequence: CASSPGGAPYNEQFF. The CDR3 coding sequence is TGCGCCAGCAGCCCCGGGGGGGCCCCCTACAATGAGCAGTTCTTC.

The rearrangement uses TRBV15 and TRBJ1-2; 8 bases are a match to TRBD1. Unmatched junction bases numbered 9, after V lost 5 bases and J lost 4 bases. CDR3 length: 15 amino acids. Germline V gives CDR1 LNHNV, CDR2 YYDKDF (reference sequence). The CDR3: CATSDETGVLYGYTF. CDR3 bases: TGTGCCACCAGCGACGAGACAGGGGTTCTCTATGGCTACACCTTC.

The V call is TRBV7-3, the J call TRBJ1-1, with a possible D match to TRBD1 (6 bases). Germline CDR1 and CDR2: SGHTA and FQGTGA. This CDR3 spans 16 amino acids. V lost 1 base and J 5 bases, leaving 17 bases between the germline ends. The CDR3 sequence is CASSLMGGAPGTEAFF. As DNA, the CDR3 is TGTGCCAGCAGCTTAATGGGGGGGGCTCCGGGGACTGAAGCTTTCTTT.

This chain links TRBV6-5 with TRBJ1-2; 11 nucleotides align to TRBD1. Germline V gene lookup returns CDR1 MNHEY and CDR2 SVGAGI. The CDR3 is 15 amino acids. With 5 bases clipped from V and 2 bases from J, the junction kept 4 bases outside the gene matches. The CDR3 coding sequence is TGTGCCAGCAGTCCGGGACAGGGGGTAAACTATGGCTACACCTTC. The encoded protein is CASSPGQGVNYGYTF.

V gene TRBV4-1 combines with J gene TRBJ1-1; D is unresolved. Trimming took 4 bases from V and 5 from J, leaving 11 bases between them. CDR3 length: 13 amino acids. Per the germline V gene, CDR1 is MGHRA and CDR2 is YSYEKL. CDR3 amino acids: CASSPLGVTEAFF. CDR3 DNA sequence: TGCGCCAGCAGCCCCTTAGGTGTTACTGAAGCTTTCTTT.

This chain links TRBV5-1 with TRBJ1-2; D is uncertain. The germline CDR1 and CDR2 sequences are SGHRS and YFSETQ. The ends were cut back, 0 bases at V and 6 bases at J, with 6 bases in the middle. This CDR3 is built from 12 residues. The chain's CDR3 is CASSLEGNGYTF. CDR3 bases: TGCGCCAGCAGCTTGGAAGGGAATGGCTACACCTTC.

For the CDR3, the DNA is TGTGCCAGTAGTATTCGGTCAATACTTGTTAGCAATCAGCCCCAGCATTTT. Protein product: CASSIRSILVSNQPQHF. This sequence joins TRBV19 and TRBJ1-5; D gene ambiguous. V shed 3 bases and J shed 0 bases, with 15 bases lying between them. Germline assignment: CDR1 LNHDA and CDR2 SQIVND (reference sequence). This CDR3 has 17 residues. The full variable domain, its missing parts supplied by reference TRBV19 and TRBJ1-5, is DGGITQSPKYLFRKEGQNVTLSCEQNLNHDAMYWYRQDPGQGLRLIYYSQIVNDFQKGDIAEGYSVSREKKESFPLTVTSAQKNPTAFYLCASSIRSILVSNQPQHFGDGTRLSIL.

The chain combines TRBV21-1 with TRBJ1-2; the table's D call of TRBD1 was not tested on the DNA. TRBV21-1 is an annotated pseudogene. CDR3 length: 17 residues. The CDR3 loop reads CASSNPSTGAPKNGYTF. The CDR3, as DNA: TGTGCCAGCAGCAATCCATCAACAGGGGCTCCAAAGAATGGCTACACCTTC.

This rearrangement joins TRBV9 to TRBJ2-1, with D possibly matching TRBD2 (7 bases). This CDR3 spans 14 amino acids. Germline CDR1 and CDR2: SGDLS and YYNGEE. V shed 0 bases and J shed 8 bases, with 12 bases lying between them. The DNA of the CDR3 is TGTGCCAGCAGCGTAGCAAGGGGGGGCCATGAGCAGTTCTTC. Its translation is CASSVARGGHEQFF.

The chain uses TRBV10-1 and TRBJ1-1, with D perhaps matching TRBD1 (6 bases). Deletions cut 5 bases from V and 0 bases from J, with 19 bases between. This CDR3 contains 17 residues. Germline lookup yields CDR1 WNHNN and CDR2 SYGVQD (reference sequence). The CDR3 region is CASSLKQGKGMNTEAFF. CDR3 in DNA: TGCGCCAGCAGTCTCAAACAGGGAAAGGGGATGAACACTGAAGCTTTCTTT.

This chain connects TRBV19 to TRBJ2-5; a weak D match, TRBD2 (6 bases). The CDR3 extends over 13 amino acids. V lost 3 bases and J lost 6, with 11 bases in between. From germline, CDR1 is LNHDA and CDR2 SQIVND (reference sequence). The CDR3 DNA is TGTGCCAGTAGTATCGGAGGGTTAAAGACCCAGTACTTC. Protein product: CASSIGGLKTQYF.

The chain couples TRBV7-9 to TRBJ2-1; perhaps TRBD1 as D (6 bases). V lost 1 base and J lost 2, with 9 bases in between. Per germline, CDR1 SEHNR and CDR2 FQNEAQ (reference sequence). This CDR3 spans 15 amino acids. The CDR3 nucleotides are TGTGCCAGCAGCTTAGAGACAGGCGCCTACAATGAGCAGTTCTTC. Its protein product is CASSLETGAYNEQFF. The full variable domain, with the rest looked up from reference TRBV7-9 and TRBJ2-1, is DTGVSQNPRHKITKRGQNVTFRCDPISEHNRLYWYRQTLGQGPEFLTYFQNEAQLEKSRLLSDRFSAERPKGSFSTLEIQRTEQGDSAMYLCASSLETGAYNEQFFGPGTRLTVL.

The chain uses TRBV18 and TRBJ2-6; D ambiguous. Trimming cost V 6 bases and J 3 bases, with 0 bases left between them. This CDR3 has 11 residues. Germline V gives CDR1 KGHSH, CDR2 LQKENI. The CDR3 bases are TGTGCCAGCTCTGGGGCCAACGTCCTGACTTTC. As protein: CASSGANVLTF.

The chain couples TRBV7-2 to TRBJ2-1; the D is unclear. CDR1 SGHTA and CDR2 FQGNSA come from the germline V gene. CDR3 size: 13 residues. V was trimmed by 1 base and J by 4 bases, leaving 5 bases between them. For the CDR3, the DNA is TGTGCCAGCAGCTTAGGCCGTTACAATGAGCAGTTCTTC. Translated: CASSLGRYNEQFF.

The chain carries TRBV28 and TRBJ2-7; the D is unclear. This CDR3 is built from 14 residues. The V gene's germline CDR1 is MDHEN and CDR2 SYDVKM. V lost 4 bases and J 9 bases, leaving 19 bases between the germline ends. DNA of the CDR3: TGTGCCAGCAGTTCCGACCATCAAAAGGCTGGGCAGTACTTC. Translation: CASSSDHQKAGQYF.

The CDR3 here is CASSGGTGYWSNEQFF. The CDR3 nucleotides read TGTGCCAGCAGCGGGGGGACAGGGTATTGGAGCAATGAGCAGTTCTTC. V usage is TRBV5-6 and J usage is TRBJ2-1; 9 positions agree with TRBD1. The germline V gene has CDR1 SGHDT and CDR2 YYEEEE. The CDR3 length is 16 residues. V trimming: 4 bases; J trimming: 6 bases; junction bases outside the gene matches: 11.

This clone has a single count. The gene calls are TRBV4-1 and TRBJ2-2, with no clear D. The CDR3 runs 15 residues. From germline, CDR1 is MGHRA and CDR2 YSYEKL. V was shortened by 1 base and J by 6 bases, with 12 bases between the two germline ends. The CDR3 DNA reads TGCGCCAGCAGCCAAGTTTCAAGTGAGGCCGGGGAGCTGTTTTTT. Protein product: CASSQVSSEAGELFF.

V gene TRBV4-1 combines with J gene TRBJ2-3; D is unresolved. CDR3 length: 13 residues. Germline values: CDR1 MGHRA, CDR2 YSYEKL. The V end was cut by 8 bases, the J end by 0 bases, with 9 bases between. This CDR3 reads CASGAFSTDTQYF. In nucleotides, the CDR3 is TGCGCCAGCGGCGCCTTCAGCACAGATACGCAGTATTTT.

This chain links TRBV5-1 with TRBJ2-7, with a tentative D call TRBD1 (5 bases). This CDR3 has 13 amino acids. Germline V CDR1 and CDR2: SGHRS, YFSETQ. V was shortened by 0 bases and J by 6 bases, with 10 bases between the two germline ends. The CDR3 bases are TGCGCCAGCAGCTTGGAGCCAGGGCTCGAGCAGTACTTC. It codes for CASSLEPGLEQYF. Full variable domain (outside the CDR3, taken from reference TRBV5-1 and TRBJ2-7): KAGVTQTPRYLIKTRGQQVTLSCSPISGHRSVSWYQQTPGQGLQFLFEYFSETQRNKGNFPGRFSGRQFSNSRSEMNVSTLELGDSALYLCASSLEPGLEQYFGPGTRLTVT.

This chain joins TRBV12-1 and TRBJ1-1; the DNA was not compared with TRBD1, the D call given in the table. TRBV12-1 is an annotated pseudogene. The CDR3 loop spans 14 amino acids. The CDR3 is CASSPSNENTEAFF. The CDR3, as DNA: TGTGCCAGCAGCCCCAGTAATGAAAACACTGAAGCTTTCTTT.

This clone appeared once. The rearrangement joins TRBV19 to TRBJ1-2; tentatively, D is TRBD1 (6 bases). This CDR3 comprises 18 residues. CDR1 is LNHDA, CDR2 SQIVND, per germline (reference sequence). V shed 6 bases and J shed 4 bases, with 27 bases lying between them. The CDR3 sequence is CASREGGDILQTLYGYTF. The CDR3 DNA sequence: TGTGCCAGTAGGGAGGGAGGGGACATCTTACAGACGCTCTATGGCTACACCTTC.

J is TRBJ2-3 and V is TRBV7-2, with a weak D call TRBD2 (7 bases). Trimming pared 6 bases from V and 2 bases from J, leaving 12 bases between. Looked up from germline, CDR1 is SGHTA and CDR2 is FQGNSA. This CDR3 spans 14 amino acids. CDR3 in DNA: TGTGCCAGCAGGCGGGGGCCCAACACAGATACGCAGTATTTT. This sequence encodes CASRRGPNTDTQYF.